Below, 10 T cell receptor beta chains from the same sample are listed, as sequenced in a study of T cell responses to AZD1222 COVID-19 vaccine. The table came from immunoSEQ multiplex PCR; TCRdb's copy has only in-frame clones and leaves some out. The top ten clones hold 20% of a sample with tens of thousands of clones, approximately 88% of them seen once. Sample: peripheral blood, taken on day 0 of AZD1222 vaccination. The receptors stem from an adult in good health.

The CDR3 DNA reads TGCAGCGTTGGAGAGGACCTCTACGAGCAGTACTTC. Translation: CSVGEDLYEQYF. This sequence joins TRBV29-1 and TRBJ2-7; D gene uncertain. CDR1 is SQVTM, CDR2 ANQGSEA, per germline. The CDR3 spans 12 residues. V was trimmed by 4 bases and J by 3 bases, leaving 10 bases between them.

The J gene is TRBJ2-1, the V gene TRBV19, with 14 bases identical to TRBD2. The junction had 0 bases not matched to a gene; V was cut back by 1 base and J by 10 bases. The germline V gene encodes CDR1 LNHDA and CDR2 SQIVND (reference sequence). The CDR3 extends over 14 amino acids. The CDR3 nucleotides are TGTGCCAGTAGTATAGGACTAGCGGGAGGGGAGCAGTTCTTC. Its protein product is CASSIGLAGGEQFF.

The chain uses TRBV28 and TRBJ1-1, with D possibly matching TRBD1 (5 bases). Germline V gene sequence: CDR1 MDHEN, CDR2 SYDVKM. Between the trimmed V and J ends, which lost 6 bases and 1 base, there was a span of 12 bases. CDR3 length: 14 residues. The DNA for the CDR3 is TGTGCCAGCAGCCGCGGCGGGACGAACACTGAAGCTTTCTTT. This sequence encodes CASSRGGTNTEAFF.

This clone has only one observation. This chain uses TRBV7-8 with TRBJ2-7; D could derive from TRBD1 or TRBD2 (6 bases each). Germline V gene lookup returns CDR1 SGHVS and CDR2 FQNEAQ. The CDR3 extends over 15 amino acids. The ends were cut back, 5 bases at V and 7 bases at J, with 21 bases in the middle. The CDR3 sequence: CASSQEGGTPEEQYF. In nucleotides, the CDR3 is TGTGCCAGCAGCCAAGAGGGGGGAACCCCGGAGGAGCAGTACTTC.

The V and J genes are TRBV19 and TRBJ1-1, with D uncertain. The germline V gene has CDR1 LNHDA and CDR2 SQIVND (reference sequence). This CDR3 spans 14 amino acids. V gave up 5 bases and J gave up 1 base, with 11 bases separating them. The CDR3 spells CASSFPGPNTEAFF. CDR3 sequence (DNA): TGTGCCAGTAGTTTCCCCGGGCCGAACACTGAAGCTTTCTTT.

The gene calls are TRBV30 and TRBJ1-1, with unresolved D. The length of the CDR3 is 12 residues. Trimming removed 3 bases from V and 10 bases from J, with 15 bases in between. The germline gives CDR1 GTSNPN, CDR2 SVGIG (reference sequence). The CDR3 bases are TGTGCCTGGAGACCCGGGCCGTCGACAGCTTTCTTT. Translating it yields CAWRPGPSTAFF.

The gene calls are TRBV30 and TRBJ2-7; 9 positions match TRBD2. CDR1 and CDR2 from the germline V gene are GTSNPN and SVGIG (reference sequence). The CDR3 is 12 residues long. With 2 bases clipped from V and 4 bases from J, the junction kept 0 bases outside the gene matches. CDR3 amino acids: CAWSLAGYEQYF. CDR3 coding DNA: TGTGCCTGGAGTCTAGCGGGATACGAGCAGTACTTC.

V usage is TRBV5-1 and J usage is TRBJ2-7, with no clear D. Per the germline V gene, CDR1 is SGHRS and CDR2 is YFSETQ. V was clipped by 0 bases and J by 6 bases, with 10 bases between them. This CDR3 comprises 13 residues. The CDR3: CASSLVVAAEQYF. The CDR3 region has the DNA TGCGCCAGCAGCTTGGTGGTGGCGGCCGAGCAGTACTTC.

V usage is TRBV7-2 and J usage is TRBJ2-5; 10 bases are shared with TRBD2. The CDR3 has 17 residues. V dropped 5 bases and J dropped 0; count of bases not matched to a gene: 9. Germline V lookup: CDR1 SGHTA, CDR2 FQGNSA. The CDR3 DNA sequence: TGTGCCAGCAGCCCCGTGGGACTAGCGAGTTACCAAGAGACCCAGTACTTC. Its translation: CASSPVGLASYQETQYF.

The rearrangement links TRBV10-2 to TRBJ2-1; either TRBD1 or TRBD2 may supply D (5 bases each). The CDR3 consists of 15 residues. Looked up from germline, CDR1 is WSHSY and CDR2 is SAAADI. V lost 3 bases and J 5 bases, leaving 14 bases between the germline ends. This chain's CDR3 is CASSDWGRENNEQFF. The CDR3, as DNA: TGCGCCAGCAGTGATTGGGGGAGAGAAAACAATGAGCAGTTCTTC.